What follows describes a single T cell receptor beta chain. Its antigen remains unknown. The data were taken from a study of CD8+ T cells in alopecia areata. In each case, RNA was isolated and then reverse transcribed into cDNA as the sequencing template. Measured with immunoSEQ multiplex PCR; TCRdb has only the in-frame clones, and not every one. Altogether 190,000 or so clones are present, about three fifths being singletons, with the ten largest covering 10% to 15%. The study, taken as a whole, reports: Persistence in scalp and blood during tofacitinib was observed for many expanded lesional clones. Sequenced scalp T cells also include alphabeta T cells resident in normal skin. Clonality exceeded that of normal scalp in lesional scalp, most notably in alopecia totalis/universalis.

V shed 2 bases and J shed 4 bases, with 3 bases lying between them. The CDR3 spans 11 residues. CDR1 and CDR2 from the germline V gene are SGHRS and YFSETQ. Treatment defined: oral pan-JAK inhibitor, 5-10 mg twice daily. The gene calls are TRBV5-1 and TRBJ1-1, with D unresolved. Sequences were derived from CD8+ T cells sorted from blood, sampled at week 24, from a patient treated with tofacitinib. The TCR comes from a human donor with alopecia areata. CDR3 bases: TGCGCCAGCAGCTTAAGCACTGAAGCTTTCTTT. It translates to CASSLSTEAFF. Variable domain in full (rest from reference TRBV5-1 and TRBJ1-1): KAGVTQTPRYLIKTRGQQVTLSCSPISGHRSVSWYQQTPGQGLQFLFEYFSETQRNKGNFPGRFSGRQFSNSRSEMNVSTLELGDSALYLCASSLSTEAFFGQGTRLTVV.